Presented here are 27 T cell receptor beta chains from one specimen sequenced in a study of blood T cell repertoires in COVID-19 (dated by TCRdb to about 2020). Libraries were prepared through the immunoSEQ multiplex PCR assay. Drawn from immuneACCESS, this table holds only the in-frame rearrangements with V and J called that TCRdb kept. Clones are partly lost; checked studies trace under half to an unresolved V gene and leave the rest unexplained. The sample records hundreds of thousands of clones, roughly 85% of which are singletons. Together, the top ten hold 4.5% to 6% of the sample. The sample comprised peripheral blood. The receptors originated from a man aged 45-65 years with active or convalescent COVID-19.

CDR3 DNA: TGTGCCAGCAGCTCCGGGACTAGCGGGAGTCGGTCAGATACGCAGTATTTT. The encoded protein is CASSSGTSGSRSDTQYF. V is TRBV5-4 and J is TRBJ2-3, with 14 bases that match TRBD2. This CDR3 is built from 17 residues. Germline CDR1 and CDR2: SGHNT and YYREEE (reference sequence). J was trimmed by 4 bases and V by 3 bases; bases with no gene match: 7.

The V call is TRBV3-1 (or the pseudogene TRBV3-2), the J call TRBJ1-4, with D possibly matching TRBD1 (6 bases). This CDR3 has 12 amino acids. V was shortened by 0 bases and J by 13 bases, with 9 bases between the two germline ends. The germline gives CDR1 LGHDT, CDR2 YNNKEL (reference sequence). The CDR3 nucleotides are TGTGCCAGCAGCCAAGACCAACAGGGACTGTTTTTT. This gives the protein CASSQDQQGLFF.

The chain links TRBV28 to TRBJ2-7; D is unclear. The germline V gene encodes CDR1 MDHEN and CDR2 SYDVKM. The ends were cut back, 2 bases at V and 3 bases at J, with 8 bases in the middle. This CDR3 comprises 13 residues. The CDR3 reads CASSLGGNYEQYF. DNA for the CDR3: TGTGCCAGCAGTTTAGGCGGAAACTACGAGCAGTACTTC.

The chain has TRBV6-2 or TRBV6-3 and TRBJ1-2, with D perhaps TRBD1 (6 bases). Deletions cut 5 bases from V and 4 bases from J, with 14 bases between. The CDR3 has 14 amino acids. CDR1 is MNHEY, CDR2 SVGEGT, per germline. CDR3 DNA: TGTGCCAGCAGTCCCGGGACAACAATCTATGGCTACACCTTC. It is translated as CASSPGTTIYGYTF.

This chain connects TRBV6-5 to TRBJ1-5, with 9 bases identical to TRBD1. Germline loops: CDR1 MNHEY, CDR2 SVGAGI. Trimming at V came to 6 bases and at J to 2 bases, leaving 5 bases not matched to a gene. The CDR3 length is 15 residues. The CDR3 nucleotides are TGTGCCAGCAGAACAGGGGGCTCAGGCAATCAGCCCCAGCATTTT. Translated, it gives CASRTGGSGNQPQHF.

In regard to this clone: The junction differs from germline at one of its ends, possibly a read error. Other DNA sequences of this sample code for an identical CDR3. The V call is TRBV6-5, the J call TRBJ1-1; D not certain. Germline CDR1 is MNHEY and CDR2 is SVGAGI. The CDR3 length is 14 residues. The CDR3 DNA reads TGTGCCAGTAGTTTTCAGGTCGGGAGCACTGAAGCTTTCTTT. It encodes CASSFQVGSTEAFF.

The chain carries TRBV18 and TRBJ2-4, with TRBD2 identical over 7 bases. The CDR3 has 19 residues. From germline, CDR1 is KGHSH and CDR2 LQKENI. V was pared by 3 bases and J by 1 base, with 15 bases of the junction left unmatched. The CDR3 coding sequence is TGTGCCAGCTCACCCGAGACGCCAGGGAGGGGTCTGGCCAAAAACATTCAGTACTTC. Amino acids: CASSPETPGRGLAKNIQYF.

CDR3 DNA: TGTGCCACCAGTGATGGGGCTAGCGCAGATACGCAGTATTTT. Its protein product is CATSDGASADTQYF. This sequence joins TRBV24-1 and TRBJ2-3; weak D call: TRBD2 (6 bases). The CDR3 spans 14 residues. Germline CDR1 is KGHDR and CDR2 is SFDVKD. Trimming took off 3 bases at V and 4 bases at J, with 10 bases between the two ends.

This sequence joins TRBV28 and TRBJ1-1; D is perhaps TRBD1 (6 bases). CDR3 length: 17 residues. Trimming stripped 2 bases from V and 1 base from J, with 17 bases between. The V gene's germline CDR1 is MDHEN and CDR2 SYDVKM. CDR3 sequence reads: CASSLMVRGEGNTEAFF. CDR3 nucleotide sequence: TGTGCCAGCAGTTTAATGGTCAGGGGTGAGGGGAACACTGAAGCTTTCTTT.

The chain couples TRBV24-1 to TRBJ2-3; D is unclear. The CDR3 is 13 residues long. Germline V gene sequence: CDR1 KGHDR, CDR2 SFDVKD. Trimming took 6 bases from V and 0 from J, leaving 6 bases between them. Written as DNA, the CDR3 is TGTGCCACCAGTTTTAGTAGCACAGATACGCAGTATTTT. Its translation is CATSFSSTDTQYF.

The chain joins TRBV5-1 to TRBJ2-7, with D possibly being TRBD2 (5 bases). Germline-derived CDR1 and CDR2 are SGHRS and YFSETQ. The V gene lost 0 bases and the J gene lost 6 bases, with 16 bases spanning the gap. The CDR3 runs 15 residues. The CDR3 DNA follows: TGCGCCAGCAGCTTGGAACTAGGAGCCCTCGCCGAGCAGTACTTC. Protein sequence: CASSLELGALAEQYF.

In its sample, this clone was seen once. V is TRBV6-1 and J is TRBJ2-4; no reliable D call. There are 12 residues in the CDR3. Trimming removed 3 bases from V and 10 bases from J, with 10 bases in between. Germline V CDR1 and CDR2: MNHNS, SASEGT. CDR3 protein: CASSDPVGIQYF. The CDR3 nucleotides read TGTGCCAGCAGTGACCCGGTCGGGATTCAGTACTTC.

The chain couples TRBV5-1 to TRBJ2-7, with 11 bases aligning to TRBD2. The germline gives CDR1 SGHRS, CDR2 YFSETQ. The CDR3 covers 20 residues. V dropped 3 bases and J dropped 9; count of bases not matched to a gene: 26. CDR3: CASSSTPSRLAGTRGNWQYF. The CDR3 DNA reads TGCGCCAGCAGCTCTACCCCCTCAAGACTAGCGGGGACTAGAGGAAATTGGCAGTACTTC.

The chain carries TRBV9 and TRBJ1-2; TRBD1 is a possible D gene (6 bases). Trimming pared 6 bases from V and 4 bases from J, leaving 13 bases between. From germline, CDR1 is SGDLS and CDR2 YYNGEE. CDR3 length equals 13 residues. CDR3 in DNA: TGTGCCAGCAACAGGGAAGGTGGCTATGGCTACACCTTC. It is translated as CASNREGGYGYTF.

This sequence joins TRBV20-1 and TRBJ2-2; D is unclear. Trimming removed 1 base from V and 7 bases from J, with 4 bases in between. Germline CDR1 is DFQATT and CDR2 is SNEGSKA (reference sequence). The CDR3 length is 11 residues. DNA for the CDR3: TGCAGTGCTAGAGCAGGCGGGGAGCTGTTTTTT. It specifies CSARAGGELFF.

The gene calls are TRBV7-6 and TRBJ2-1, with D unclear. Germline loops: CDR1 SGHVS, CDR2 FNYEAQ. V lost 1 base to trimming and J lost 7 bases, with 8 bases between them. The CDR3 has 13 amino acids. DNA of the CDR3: TGTGCCAGCAGCTTAGGGCCGAGGAATGAGCAGTTCTTC. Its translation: CASSLGPRNEQFF.

The DNA for the CDR3 is TGTGCCAGCAGTCAACAGGGGGCATCGGGAAACACCATATATTTT. Translating gives CASSQQGASGNTIYF. This chain links TRBV27 with TRBJ1-3, with 9 bases identical to TRBD1. The CDR3 has 15 residues. The V gene end was trimmed by 5 bases and the J gene end by 4 bases; junction bases not matched to a gene: 6. Germline loops: CDR1 MNHEY, CDR2 SMNVEV (reference sequence).

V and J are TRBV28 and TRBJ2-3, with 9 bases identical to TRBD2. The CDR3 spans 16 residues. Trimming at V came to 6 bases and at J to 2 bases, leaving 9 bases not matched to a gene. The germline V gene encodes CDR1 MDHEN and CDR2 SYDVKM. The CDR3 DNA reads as TGTGCCAGCAGCCACCGGACTAGCGCCGTCACAGATACGCAGTATTTT. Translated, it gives CASSHRTSAVTDTQYF.

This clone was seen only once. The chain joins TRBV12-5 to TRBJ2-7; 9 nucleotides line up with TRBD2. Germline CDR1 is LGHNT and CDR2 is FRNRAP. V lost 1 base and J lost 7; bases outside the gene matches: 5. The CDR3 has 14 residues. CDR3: CASGLGLAVKEQYF. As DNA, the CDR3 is TGTGCTAGTGGTTTGGGACTAGCGGTTAAGGAGCAGTACTTC.

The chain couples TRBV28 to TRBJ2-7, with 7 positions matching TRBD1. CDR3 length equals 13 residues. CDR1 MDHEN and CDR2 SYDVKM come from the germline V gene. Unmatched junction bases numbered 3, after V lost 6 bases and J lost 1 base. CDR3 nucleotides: TGTGCCAGCAGCACGACAGGGTCCTACGAGCAGTACTTC. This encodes CASSTTGSYEQYF.

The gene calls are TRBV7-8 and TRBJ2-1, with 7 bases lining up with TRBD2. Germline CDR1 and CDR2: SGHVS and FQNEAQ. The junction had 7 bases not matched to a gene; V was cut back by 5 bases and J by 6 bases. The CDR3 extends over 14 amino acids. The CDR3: CASSPRSGFNEQFF. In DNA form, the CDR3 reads TGTGCCAGCAGCCCACGTAGCGGGTTCAATGAGCAGTTCTTC. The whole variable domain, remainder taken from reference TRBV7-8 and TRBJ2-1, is GAGVSQSPRYKVAKRGQDVALRCDPISGHVSLFWYQQALGQGPEFLTYFQNEAQLDKSGLPSDRFFAERPEGSVSTLKIQRTQQEDSAVYLCASSPRSGFNEQFFGPGTRLTVL.

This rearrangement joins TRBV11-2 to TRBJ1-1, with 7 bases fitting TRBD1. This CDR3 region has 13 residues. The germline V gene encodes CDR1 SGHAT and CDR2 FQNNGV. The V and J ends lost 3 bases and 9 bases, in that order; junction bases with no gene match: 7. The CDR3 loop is CASSFNWDSKAFF. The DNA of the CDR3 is TGTGCCAGCAGCTTTAACTGGGACAGCAAAGCTTTCTTT.

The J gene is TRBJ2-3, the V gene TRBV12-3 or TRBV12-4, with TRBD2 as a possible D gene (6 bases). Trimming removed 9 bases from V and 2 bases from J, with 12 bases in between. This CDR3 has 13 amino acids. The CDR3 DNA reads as TGTGCCAGTACGCGGGACCTCACAGATACGCAGTATTTT. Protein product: CASTRDLTDTQYF.

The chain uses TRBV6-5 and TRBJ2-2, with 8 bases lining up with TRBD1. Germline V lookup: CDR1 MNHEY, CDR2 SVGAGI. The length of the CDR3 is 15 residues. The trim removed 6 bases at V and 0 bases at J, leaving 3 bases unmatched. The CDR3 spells CASSRTGTNTGELFF. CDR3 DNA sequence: TGTGCCAGCAGCCGGACAGGGACGAACACCGGGGAGCTGTTTTTT.

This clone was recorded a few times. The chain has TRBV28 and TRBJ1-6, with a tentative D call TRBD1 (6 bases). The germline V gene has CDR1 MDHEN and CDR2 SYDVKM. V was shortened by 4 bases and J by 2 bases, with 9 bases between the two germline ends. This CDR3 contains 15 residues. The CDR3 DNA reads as TGTGCCAGCAGTTCACAGGGAGCCTATAATTCACCCCTCCACTTT. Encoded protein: CASSSQGAYNSPLHF.

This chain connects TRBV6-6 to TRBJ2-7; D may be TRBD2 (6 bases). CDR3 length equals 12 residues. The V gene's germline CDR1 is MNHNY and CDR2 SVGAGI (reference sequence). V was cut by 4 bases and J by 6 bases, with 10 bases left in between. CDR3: CASSFVGGEQYF. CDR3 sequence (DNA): TGTGCCAGCAGTTTTGTCGGGGGCGAGCAGTACTTC.

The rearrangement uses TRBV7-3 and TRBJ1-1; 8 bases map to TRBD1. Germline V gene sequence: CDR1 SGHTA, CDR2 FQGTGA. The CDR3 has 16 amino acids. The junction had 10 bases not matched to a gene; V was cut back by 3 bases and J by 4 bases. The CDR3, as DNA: TGTGCCAGCAGCTTTTGGACGCAGGGGGCTCGCACTGAAGCTTTCTTT. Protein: CASSFWTQGARTEAFF.